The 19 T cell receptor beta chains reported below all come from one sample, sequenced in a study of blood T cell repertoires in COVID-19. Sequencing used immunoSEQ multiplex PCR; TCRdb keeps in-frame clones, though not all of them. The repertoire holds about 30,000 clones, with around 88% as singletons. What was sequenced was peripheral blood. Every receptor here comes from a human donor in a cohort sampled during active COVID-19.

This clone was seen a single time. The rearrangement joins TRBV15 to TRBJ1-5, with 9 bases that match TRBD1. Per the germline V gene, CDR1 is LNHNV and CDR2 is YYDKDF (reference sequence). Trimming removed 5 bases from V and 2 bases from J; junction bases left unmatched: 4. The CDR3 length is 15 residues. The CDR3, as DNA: TGTGCCACCAGCCACACAGGGGGCGGCAATCAGCCCCAGCATTTT. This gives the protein CATSHTGGGNQPQHF.

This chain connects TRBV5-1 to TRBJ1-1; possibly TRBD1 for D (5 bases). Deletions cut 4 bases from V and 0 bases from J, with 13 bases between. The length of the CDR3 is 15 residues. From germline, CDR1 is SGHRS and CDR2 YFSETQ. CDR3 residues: CASSLLGLLNTEAFF. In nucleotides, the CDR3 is TGCGCCAGCAGCCTCCTGGGACTCTTGAACACTGAAGCTTTCTTT.

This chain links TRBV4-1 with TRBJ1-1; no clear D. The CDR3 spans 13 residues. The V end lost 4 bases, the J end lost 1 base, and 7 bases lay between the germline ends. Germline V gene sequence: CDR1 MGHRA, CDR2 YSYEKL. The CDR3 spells CASSLTENTEAFF. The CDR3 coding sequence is TGCGCCAGCAGCCTTACAGAGAACACTGAAGCTTTCTTT.

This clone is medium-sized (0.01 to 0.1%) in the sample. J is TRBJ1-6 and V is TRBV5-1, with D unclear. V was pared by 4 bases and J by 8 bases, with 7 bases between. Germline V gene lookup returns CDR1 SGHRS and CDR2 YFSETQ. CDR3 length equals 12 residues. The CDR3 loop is CASSPLDSPLHF. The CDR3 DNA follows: TGCGCCAGCAGCCCTCTTGATTCACCCCTCCACTTT.

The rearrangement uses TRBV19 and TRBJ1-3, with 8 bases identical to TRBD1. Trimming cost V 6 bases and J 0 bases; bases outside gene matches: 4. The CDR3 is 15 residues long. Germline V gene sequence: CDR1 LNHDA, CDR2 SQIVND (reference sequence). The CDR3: CASSETGASGNTIYF. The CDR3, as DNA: TGTGCCAGTAGCGAGACAGGGGCCTCTGGAAACACCATATATTTT.

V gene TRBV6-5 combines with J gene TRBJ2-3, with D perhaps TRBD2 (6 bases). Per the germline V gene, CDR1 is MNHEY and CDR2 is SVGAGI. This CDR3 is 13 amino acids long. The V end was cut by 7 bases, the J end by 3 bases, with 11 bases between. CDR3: CASTRDSTDTQYF. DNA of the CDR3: TGTGCCAGCACCCGGGACTCTACAGATACGCAGTATTTT.

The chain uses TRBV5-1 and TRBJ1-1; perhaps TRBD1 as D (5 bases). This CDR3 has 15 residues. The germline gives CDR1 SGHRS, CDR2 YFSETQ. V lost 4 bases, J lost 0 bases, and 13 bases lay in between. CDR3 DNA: TGCGCCAGCAGCCCGTCGCGGGGGGTGAACACTGAAGCTTTCTTT. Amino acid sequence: CASSPSRGVNTEAFF.

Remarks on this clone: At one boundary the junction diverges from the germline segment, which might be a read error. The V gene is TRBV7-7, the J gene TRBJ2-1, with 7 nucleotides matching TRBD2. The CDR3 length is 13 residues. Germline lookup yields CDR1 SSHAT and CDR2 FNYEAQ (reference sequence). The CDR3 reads CASSLGGGNEQFF. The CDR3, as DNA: TGTGCTAGCAGCTTAGGCGGGGGCAATGAGCAGTTCTTC.

CDR3 DNA sequence: TGCGCCAGCAGCACCGGACAGGGCACCTACGAGCAGTACTTC. The encoded protein is CASSTGQGTYEQYF. This sequence joins TRBV5-1 and TRBJ2-7; 8 positions agree with TRBD1. CDR1 and CDR2 from the germline V gene are SGHRS and YFSETQ. Losses at the gene ends were 4 bases for V and 2 bases for J; bases not matched to a gene: 5. There are 14 residues in the CDR3.

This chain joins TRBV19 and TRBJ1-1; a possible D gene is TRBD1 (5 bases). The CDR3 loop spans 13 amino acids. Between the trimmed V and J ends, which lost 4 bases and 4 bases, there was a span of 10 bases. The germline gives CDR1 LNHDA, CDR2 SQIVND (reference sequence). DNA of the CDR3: TGTGCCAGTAGTAGCCAGGGCGCCACTGAAGCTTTCTTT. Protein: CASSSQGATEAFF.

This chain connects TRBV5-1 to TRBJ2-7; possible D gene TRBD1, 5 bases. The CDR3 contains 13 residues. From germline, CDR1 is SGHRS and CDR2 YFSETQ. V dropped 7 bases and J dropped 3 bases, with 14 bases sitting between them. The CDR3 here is CASGIRVDYEQYF. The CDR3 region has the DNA TGCGCCAGCGGCATCAGGGTGGACTACGAGCAGTACTTC.

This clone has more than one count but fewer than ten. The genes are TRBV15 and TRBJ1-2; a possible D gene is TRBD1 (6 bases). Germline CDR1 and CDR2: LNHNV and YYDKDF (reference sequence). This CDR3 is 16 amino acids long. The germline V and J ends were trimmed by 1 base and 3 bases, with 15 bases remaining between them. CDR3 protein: CATSRGRTGSYYGYTF. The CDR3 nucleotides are TGTGCCACCAGCAGAGGAAGAACAGGGAGCTACTATGGCTACACCTTC.

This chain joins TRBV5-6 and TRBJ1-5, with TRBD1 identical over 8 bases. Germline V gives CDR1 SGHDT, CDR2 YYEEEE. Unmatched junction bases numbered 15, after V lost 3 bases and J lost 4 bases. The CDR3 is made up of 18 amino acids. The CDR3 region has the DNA TGTGCCAGCAGCTCGACGGAACAGGGGGTTCTGTGGAATCAGCCCCAGCATTTT. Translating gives CASSSTEQGVLWNQPQHF.

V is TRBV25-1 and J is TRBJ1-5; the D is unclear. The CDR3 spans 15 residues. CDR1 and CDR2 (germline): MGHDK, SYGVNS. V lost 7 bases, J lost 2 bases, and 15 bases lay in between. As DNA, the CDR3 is TGTGCCAGCATGTGTCATGGGCCGCGCAATCAGCCCCAGCATTTT. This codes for CASMCHGPRNQPQHF.

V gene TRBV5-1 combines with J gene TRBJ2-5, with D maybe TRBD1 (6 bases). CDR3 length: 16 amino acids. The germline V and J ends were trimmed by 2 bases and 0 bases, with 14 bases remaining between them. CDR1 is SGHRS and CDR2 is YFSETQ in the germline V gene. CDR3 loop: CASSFPGQGNQETQYF. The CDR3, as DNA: TGCGCCAGCAGCTTTCCGGGACAAGGAAACCAAGAGACCCAGTACTTC.

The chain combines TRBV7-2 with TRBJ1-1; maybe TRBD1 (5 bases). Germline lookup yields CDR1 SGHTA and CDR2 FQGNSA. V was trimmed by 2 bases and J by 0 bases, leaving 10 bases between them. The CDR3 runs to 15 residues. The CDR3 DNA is TGTGCCAGCAGCTTAAACCCGACAGTGAACACTGAAGCTTTCTTT. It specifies CASSLNPTVNTEAFF.

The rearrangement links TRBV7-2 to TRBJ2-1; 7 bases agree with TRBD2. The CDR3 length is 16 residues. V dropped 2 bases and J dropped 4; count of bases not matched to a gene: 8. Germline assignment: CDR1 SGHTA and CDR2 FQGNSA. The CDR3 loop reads CASSLIVLAPYNEQFF. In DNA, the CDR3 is TGTGCCAGCAGCTTAATAGTACTAGCGCCTTACAATGAGCAGTTCTTC.

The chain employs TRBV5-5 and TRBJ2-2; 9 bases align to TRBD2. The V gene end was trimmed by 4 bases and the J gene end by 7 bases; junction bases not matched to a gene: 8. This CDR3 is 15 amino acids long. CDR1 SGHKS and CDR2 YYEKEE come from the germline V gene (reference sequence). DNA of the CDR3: TGTGCCAGCAGCCACCGCGGGGGGGCGGTCGGGGAGCTGTTTTTT. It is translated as CASSHRGGAVGELFF.

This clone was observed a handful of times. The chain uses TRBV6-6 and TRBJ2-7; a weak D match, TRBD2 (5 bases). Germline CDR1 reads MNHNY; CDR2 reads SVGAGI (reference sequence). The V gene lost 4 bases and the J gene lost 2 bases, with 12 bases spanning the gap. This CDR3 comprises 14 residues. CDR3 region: CASSSPTLAYEQYF. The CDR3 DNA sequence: TGTGCCAGCAGTTCCCCTACACTAGCCTACGAGCAGTACTTC.